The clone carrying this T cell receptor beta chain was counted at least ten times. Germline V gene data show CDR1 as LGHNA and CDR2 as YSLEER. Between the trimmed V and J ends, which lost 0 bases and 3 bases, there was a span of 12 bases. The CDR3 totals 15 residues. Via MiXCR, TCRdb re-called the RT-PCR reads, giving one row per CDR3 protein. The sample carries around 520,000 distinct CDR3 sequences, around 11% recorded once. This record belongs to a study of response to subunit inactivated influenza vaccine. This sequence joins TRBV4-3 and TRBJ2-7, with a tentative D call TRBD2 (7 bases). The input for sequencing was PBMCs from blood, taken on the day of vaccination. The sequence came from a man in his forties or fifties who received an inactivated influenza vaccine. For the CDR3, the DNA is TGCGCCAGCAGCCAAGATCGGGGGGCCTTCTACGAGCAGTACTTC. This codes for CASSQDRGAFYEQYF.